This T cell receptor (beta chain) was sequenced for a study of cytomegalovirus exposure and HLA in healthy donors. This clone occurred a few times. V shed 6 bases, J shed 4 bases, and the junction held 3 bases outside the gene matches. Germline CDR1 reads MDHEN; CDR2 reads SYDVKM. This CDR3 is built from 12 residues. Primers: 60 Vbeta forward and 13 Jbeta reverse. Profiled with immunoSEQ multiplex PCR; TCRdb holds only in-frame clones, not every one. The table shows roughly 120,000 clones, with 75% to 85% occurring only once. The sequencing input was PBMCs. The chain joins TRBV28 to TRBJ2-7; 7 positions match TRBD2. This TCR was recovered from a male donor in good health and CMV-seronegative. The DNA of the CDR3 is TGTGCCAGCAGACGGGGGGTGTACGAGCAGTACTTC. This encodes CASRRGVYEQYF.